Sequencing of this T cell receptor (beta chain) was carried out in a study of shared clonotypes between healthy human individuals. Study background: Aged between 18 and 49, the donors were a couple of women and three men.

TCRdb's copy holds only in-frame clones and misses some; the assay was immunoSEQ multiplex PCR. Of 2,500,000 or so clones detected, approximately 94% appear once; the ten largest clones hold around 0.14%. This CDR3 spans 15 amino acids. Trimming cost V 3 bases and J 2 bases; bases outside gene matches: 4. Germline values: CDR1 SGHTA, CDR2 FQGNSA. The clonotype comes from a young man in good health. This chain connects TRBV7-2 to TRBJ2-5; 9 nucleotides agree with TRBD2. The sequenced sample was naive CD4+ T cells sorted from blood. Described subset: CD45RA+ positively selected. For the CDR3, the DNA is TGTGCCAGCAGCTTCTTCCTAGCGGGGCAAGAGACCCAGTACTTC. Translation: CASSFFLAGQETQYF.